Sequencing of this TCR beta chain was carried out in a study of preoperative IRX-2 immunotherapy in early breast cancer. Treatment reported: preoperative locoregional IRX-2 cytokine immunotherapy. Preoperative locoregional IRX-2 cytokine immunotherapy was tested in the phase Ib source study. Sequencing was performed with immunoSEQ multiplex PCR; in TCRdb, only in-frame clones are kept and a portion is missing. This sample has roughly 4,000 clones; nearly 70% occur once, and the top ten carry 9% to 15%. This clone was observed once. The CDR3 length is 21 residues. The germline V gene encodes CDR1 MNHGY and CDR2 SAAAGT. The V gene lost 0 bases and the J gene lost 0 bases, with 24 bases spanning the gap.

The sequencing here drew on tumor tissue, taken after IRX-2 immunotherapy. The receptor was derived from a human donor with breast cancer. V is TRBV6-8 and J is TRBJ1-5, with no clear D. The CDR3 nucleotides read TGTGCCAGCAGTTACTCGAAACTTGAGGGCAAGGTGGGGTATAGCAATCAGCCCCAGCATTTT. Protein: CASSYSKLEGKVGYSNQPQHF.